Following are 16 T cell receptor beta chains from one sample sequenced in a study of T cell changes during pregnancy in multiple sclerosis. Some clones are missing from TCRdb's copy, which holds only in-frame ones; the method was immunoSEQ multiplex PCR. The sample shows 75,000 to 95,000 clones, 80% to 95% of them seen only once. Sample: peripheral blood, taken after pregnancy. The receptors were sampled from a female donor with multiple sclerosis, enrolled in a pregnancy study.

V is TRBV2 and J is TRBJ2-1, with D possibly TRBD2 on 5 matching bases. Trimming cost V 5 bases and J 8 bases, with 16 bases left between them. The CDR3 has 14 residues. Germline V gives CDR1 SNHLY, CDR2 FYNNEI. The CDR3 here is CASSSEGADDEQFF. The CDR3 coding sequence is TGTGCCAGCAGTAGTGAGGGTGCCGACGATGAGCAGTTCTTC.

The V call is TRBV5-6, the J call TRBJ2-2, with 10 bases lining up with TRBD1. After removal of 2 bases from V and 6 bases from J, the junction contained 10 bases not matched to a gene. The CDR3 loop spans 17 amino acids. Looked up from germline, CDR1 is SGHDT and CDR2 is YYEEEE. This CDR3 is CASSFTAGQGTPGELFF. The CDR3 region has the DNA TGTGCCAGCAGCTTTACAGCGGGACAGGGGACTCCCGGGGAGCTGTTTTTT.

This chain joins TRBV19 and TRBJ2-2; D call uncertain. V lost 1 base to trimming and J lost 5 bases, with 5 bases between them. Germline loops: CDR1 LNHDA, CDR2 SQIVND (reference sequence). The CDR3 is made up of 13 amino acids. DNA of the CDR3: TGTGCCAGTAGTATAGTCCTGACCGGGGAGCTGTTTTTT. Translating it yields CASSIVLTGELFF. The whole variable domain, filled in from reference TRBV19 and TRBJ2-2, reads DGGITQSPKYLFRKEGQNVTLSCEQNLNHDAMYWYRQDPGQGLRLIYYSQIVNDFQKGDIAEGYSVSREKKESFPLTVTSAQKNPTAFYLCASSIVLTGELFFGEGSRLTVL.

The genes are TRBV5-8 and TRBJ1-1, with D hard to call. This CDR3 has 14 amino acids. Germline V gene data show CDR1 as SGHTS and CDR2 as YDEGEE. V was trimmed by 3 bases and J by 6 bases, leaving 15 bases between them. The CDR3 DNA follows: TGTGCCAGCAGCTGGGCCGCGGGGATCGCTGAAGCTTTCTTT. It codes for CASSWAAGIAEAFF.

The chain carries TRBV14 and TRBJ2-1, with 10 nucleotides matching TRBD2. With V trimmed by 0 bases and J by 8 bases, 7 bases remained unmatched. The CDR3 sequence is 16 residues long. Germline CDR1 reads SGHDN; CDR2 reads FVKESK. The CDR3 reads CASSQEGLAGVYEQFF. CDR3 DNA: TGTGCCAGCAGCCAAGAAGGCCTAGCGGGAGTCTATGAGCAGTTCTTC.

This chain joins TRBV14 and TRBJ1-2; no definite D call. Germline CDR1 reads SGHDN; CDR2 reads FVKESK. Trimming shortened V by 0 bases and J by 8 bases, and 10 bases separated the two germline ends. The CDR3 has 13 residues. The CDR3 here is CASSQDWRIGYTF. The CDR3 nucleotides are TGTGCCAGCAGCCAAGATTGGAGAATCGGCTACACCTTC. Variable domain in full (rest from reference TRBV14 and TRBJ1-2): EAGVTQFPSHSVIEKGQTVTLRCDPISGHDNLYWYRRVMGKEIKFLLHFVKESKQDESGMPNNRFLAERTGGTYSTLKVQPAELEDSGVYFCASSQDWRIGYTFGSGTRLTVV.

The chain combines TRBV27 with TRBJ1-6; 8 bases are a match to TRBD1. Looked up from germline, CDR1 is MNHEY and CDR2 is SMNVEV (reference sequence). V lost 7 bases, J lost 3 bases, and 5 bases stayed unmatched. The CDR3 totals 15 residues. The CDR3 sequence is CASTDTGGYNSPLHF. Here the CDR3 DNA reads TGTGCCAGCACGGATACAGGGGGCTATAATTCACCCCTCCACTTT.

This clone has just one count. The chain employs TRBV19 and TRBJ1-2; tentative D call: TRBD1 (5 bases). The CDR3 runs to 16 residues. CDR1 and CDR2 from the germline V gene are LNHDA and SQIVND (reference sequence). V was shortened by 5 bases and J by 7 bases, with 23 bases between the two germline ends. CDR3 bases: TGTGCCAGTAGTGCAGTGGGACTACACGTTTGGCGTGGCTACACCTTC. Residues: CASSAVGLHVWRGYTF.

There are a few counts of this clone. The V gene is TRBV5-1, the J gene TRBJ1-2, with a weak D call TRBD1 (5 bases). The V gene's germline CDR1 is SGHRS and CDR2 YFSETQ. The germline V and J ends were trimmed by 0 bases and 8 bases, with 11 bases remaining between them. The CDR3 runs 13 residues. CDR3 DNA sequence: TGCGCCAGCAGCTTGGCGGCAGGGTCGGGCTACACCTTC. Translated: CASSLAAGSGYTF.

The chain recombines TRBV7-6 with TRBJ2-3; TRBD2 agrees at 7 bases. V lost 5 bases and J lost 2; bases outside the gene matches: 10. Germline V CDR1 and CDR2: SGHVS, FNYEAQ. The CDR3 runs to 16 residues. CDR3 protein: CASSPVGGGFTDTQYF. The CDR3 nucleotides are TGTGCCAGCAGCCCGGTCGGCGGGGGATTCACAGATACGCAGTATTTT.

V is TRBV30 and J is TRBJ1-1; D may be TRBD1 (5 bases). The CDR3 runs to 13 residues. Trimming stripped 3 bases from V and 3 bases from J, with 11 bases between. Germline CDR1 GTSNPN, CDR2 SVGIG (reference sequence). The CDR3 DNA sequence: TGTGCCTGGAGAAGACAGATCTACACTGAAGCTTTCTTT. It codes for CAWRRQIYTEAFF.

V gene TRBV5-6 combines with J gene TRBJ1-5; 9 positions match TRBD1. Germline V CDR1 and CDR2: SGHDT, YYEEEE. The CDR3 has 18 residues. V gave up 3 bases and J gave up 0 bases; unmatched junction bases: 10. DNA for the CDR3: TGTGCCAGCAGCTCACCGGGACAGGGACGGGTTAGCAATCAGCCCCAGCATTTT. This gives the protein CASSSPGQGRVSNQPQHF.

The V gene is TRBV4-2, the J gene TRBJ2-3, with 12 positions matching TRBD1. CDR1 and CDR2 from the germline V gene are LGHNA and YNFKEQ. The V gene end was trimmed by 4 bases and the J gene end by 4 bases; junction bases not matched to a gene: 3. This CDR3 contains 15 residues. The CDR3 spells CASSLGTGGADTQYF. Written as DNA, the CDR3 is TGTGCCAGCAGCCTCGGGACAGGGGGCGCAGATACGCAGTATTTT.

The rearrangement links TRBV9 to TRBJ1-1; D might be TRBD1 (6 bases). CDR1 and CDR2 from the germline V gene are SGDLS and YYNGEE. The CDR3 loop spans 15 amino acids. Trimming cost V 4 bases and J 0 bases, with 13 bases left between them. The CDR3 DNA reads as TGTGCCAGCAGCACACCACAGGGTTTGAACACTGAAGCTTTCTTT. This encodes CASSTPQGLNTEAFF.

This clone is a singleton in its sample. The chain is built from TRBV4-3 and TRBJ1-4; D call uncertain. Germline V gene data show CDR1 as LGHNA and CDR2 as YSLEER. V was cut by 0 bases and J by 8 bases, with 16 bases left in between. The CDR3 sequence is 16 residues long. CDR3 residues: CASSQEMGLEGEKLFF. DNA of the CDR3: TGCGCCAGCAGCCAAGAAATGGGCCTGGAGGGAGAAAAACTGTTTTTT.

The rearrangement joins TRBV19 to TRBJ2-7; D is uncertain. V dropped 5 bases and J dropped 2 bases, with 13 bases sitting between them. Germline V gene sequence: CDR1 LNHDA, CDR2 SQIVND (reference sequence). The CDR3 sequence is 14 residues long. CDR3 sequence (DNA): TGTGCCAGTAGTTTCCCCAATGGCCCCTACGAGCAGTACTTC. It encodes CASSFPNGPYEQYF.